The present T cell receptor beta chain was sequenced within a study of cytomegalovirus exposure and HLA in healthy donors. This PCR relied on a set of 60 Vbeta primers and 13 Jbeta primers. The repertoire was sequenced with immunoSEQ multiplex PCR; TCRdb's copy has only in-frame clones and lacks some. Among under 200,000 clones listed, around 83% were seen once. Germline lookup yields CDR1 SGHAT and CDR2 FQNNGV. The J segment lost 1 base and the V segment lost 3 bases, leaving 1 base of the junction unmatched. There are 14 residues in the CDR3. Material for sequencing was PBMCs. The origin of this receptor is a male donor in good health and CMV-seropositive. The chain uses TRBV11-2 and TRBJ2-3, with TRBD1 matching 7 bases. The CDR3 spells CASSFDRGTDTQYF. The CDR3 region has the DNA TGTGCCAGCAGCTTTGACAGGGGCACAGATACGCAGTATTTT.